Following are 18 T cell receptor beta chains from one sample sequenced in a study of technical replicates of blood from several donors. Libraries were prepared by immunoSEQ multiplex PCR; TCRdb keeps only in-frame clonotypes and omits some of them. The data contain 75,000 or so clones, around 94% of them singletons. Sequencing was carried out using T cells isolated from PBMCs. The origin of the receptors is a human donor in good health.

This sequence joins TRBV7-2 and TRBJ2-7; D ambiguous. Trimming removed 0 bases at V and 0 bases at J, with 6 bases between. The CDR3 totals 14 residues. Germline CDR1 and CDR2: SGHTA and FQGNSA. This CDR3 is CASSLARDSYEQYF. As DNA, the CDR3 is TGTGCCAGCAGCTTAGCCCGCGACTCCTACGAGCAGTACTTC.

The V and J genes are TRBV5-1 and TRBJ1-4; D perhaps matches TRBD1 (6 bases). The CDR3 has 12 residues. Germline loops: CDR1 SGHRS, CDR2 YFSETQ. V was cut by 7 bases and J by 5 bases, with 9 bases left in between. CDR3: CASRDTNEKLFF. The CDR3 region has the DNA TGCGCCAGCCGGGACACCAATGAAAAACTGTTTTTT.

The chain recombines TRBV15 with TRBJ2-7; D gene unclear. Germline-derived CDR1 and CDR2 are LNHNV and YYDKDF (reference sequence). Trimming took 1 base from V and 4 from J, leaving 8 bases between them. CDR3 size: 13 residues. The CDR3 DNA is TGTGCCACCAGCAGAGGGCTCATTTACGAGCAGTACTTC. Translating it yields CATSRGLIYEQYF. The entire variable domain, with the rest obtained from reference TRBV15 and TRBJ2-7, is as follows: DAMVIQNPRYQVTQFGKPVTLSCSQTLNHNVMYWYQQKSSQAPKLLFHYYDKDFNNEADTPDNFQSRRPNTSFCFLDIRSPGLGDTAMYLCATSRGLIYEQYFGPGTRLTVT.

The chain has TRBV15 and TRBJ2-3, with TRBD2 matching 7 bases. This CDR3 is 16 amino acids long. Germline V gene sequence: CDR1 LNHNV, CDR2 YYDKDF (reference sequence). V gave up 0 bases and J gave up 4 bases; unmatched junction bases: 7. The CDR3: CATSRDSGAGSDTQYF. In DNA, the CDR3 is TGTGCCACCAGCAGAGATTCGGGAGCGGGATCAGATACGCAGTATTTT.

The chain uses TRBV6-5 and TRBJ1-1, with D tentatively TRBD1 (5 bases). The CDR3 loop spans 15 amino acids. V was pared by 0 bases and J by 8 bases, with 16 bases between. Germline V CDR1 and CDR2: MNHEY, SVGAGI. CDR3 amino acids: CASSYSIARVGEAFF. The CDR3 DNA is TGTGCCAGCAGTTACTCGATAGCCAGGGTAGGGGAAGCTTTCTTT.

The rearrangement uses TRBV4-3 and TRBJ2-7, with 8 bases fitting TRBD2. In germline, CDR1 is LGHNA, CDR2 YSLEER. Losses at the gene ends were 3 bases for V and 2 bases for J; bases not matched to a gene: 6. This CDR3 is built from 15 residues. The CDR3 bases are TGCGCCAGCAGCCAGATTTTAGCGGGAACCTACGAGCAGTACTTC. It yields the protein CASSQILAGTYEQYF.

This clone came up once. V usage is TRBV9 and J usage is TRBJ2-7; TRBD2 aligns across 7 bases. This CDR3 has 14 amino acids. Unmatched junction bases numbered 10, after V lost 3 bases and J lost 7 bases. Germline V gene data show CDR1 as SGDLS and CDR2 as YYNGEE. This chain's CDR3 is CASSGGGTGEEQYF. The DNA for the CDR3 is TGTGCCAGCAGCGGGGGGGGGACTGGAGAAGAGCAGTACTTC.

The J gene is TRBJ1-4, the V gene TRBV29-1; TRBD1 matches at 9 bases. CDR3 length: 14 residues. From germline, CDR1 is SQVTM and CDR2 ANQGSEA. After removal of 7 bases from V and 11 bases from J, the junction contained 14 bases not matched to a gene. The CDR3 nucleotides read TGCAGCGCATTACCGGGACAGGGAATATGGAAACTGTTTTTT. Its protein is CSALPGQGIWKLFF.

The CDR3 DNA reads as TGCGCCAGCAGCTTCTCCGGGACAACTAACACTGAAGCTTTCTTT. As protein: CASSFSGTTNTEAFF. V gene TRBV5-1 combines with J gene TRBJ1-1; weak D call: TRBD1 (6 bases). In germline, CDR1 is SGHRS, CDR2 YFSETQ. Between the trimmed V and J ends, which lost 2 bases and 2 bases, there was a span of 13 bases. The CDR3 has 15 residues.

J is TRBJ2-1 and V is TRBV9, with 9 bases that match TRBD2. Trimming at V came to 5 bases and at J to 7 bases, leaving 13 bases not matched to a gene. The CDR3 runs to 16 residues. The V gene's germline CDR1 is SGDLS and CDR2 YYNGEE. CDR3 in DNA: TGTGCCAGCAGTCAAAACTTAGCGGGAGTTGTAAATGAGCAGTTCTTC. Its protein product is CASSQNLAGVVNEQFF.

The chain couples TRBV4-3 to TRBJ2-3; 7 positions agree with TRBD2. The length of the CDR3 is 16 residues. V lost 1 base to trimming and J lost 2 bases; unmatched junction nucleotides: 6. From germline, CDR1 is LGHNA and CDR2 YSLEER. The CDR3 loop is CASSQVGGSTTDTQYF. CDR3 in DNA: TGCGCCAGCAGCCAAGTAGGCGGGAGTACCACAGATACGCAGTATTTT.

This clone has just a few counts. The chain couples TRBV5-1 to TRBJ1-1; TRBD1 is a possible D gene (6 bases). V lost 4 bases, J lost 2 bases, and 12 bases lay in between. The CDR3 runs 14 residues. Germline V lookup: CDR1 SGHRS, CDR2 YFSETQ. The CDR3 loop reads CASSLRDTNTEAFF. As DNA, the CDR3 is TGCGCCAGCAGCCTCCGGGACACTAACACTGAAGCTTTCTTT. Based on the CDR3 plus reference TRBV5-1 and TRBJ1-1, the full variable domain is KAGVTQTPRYLIKTRGQQVTLSCSPISGHRSVSWYQQTPGQGLQFLFEYFSETQRNKGNFPGRFSGRQFSNSRSEMNVSTLELGDSALYLCASSLRDTNTEAFFGQGTRLTVV.

The V and J genes are TRBV5-1 and TRBJ2-1; the D gene is possibly TRBD2 (6 bases). This CDR3 is built from 17 residues. Per germline, CDR1 SGHRS and CDR2 YFSETQ. Trimming took 2 bases from V and 0 from J, leaving 15 bases between them. CDR3 nucleotides: TGCGCCAGCAGCTTTTCGTTTAGCGGAAGCTCCTACAATGAGCAGTTCTTC. It codes for CASSFSFSGSSYNEQFF. Based on the CDR3 plus reference TRBV5-1 and TRBJ2-1, the full variable domain is KAGVTQTPRYLIKTRGQQVTLSCSPISGHRSVSWYQQTPGQGLQFLFEYFSETQRNKGNFPGRFSGRQFSNSRSEMNVSTLELGDSALYLCASSFSFSGSSYNEQFFGPGTRLTVL.

CDR3 amino acids: CASSLPLGQGADTQYF. The CDR3 DNA sequence: TGTGCCAGCAGCTTACCTTTGGGACAGGGGGCAGATACGCAGTATTTT. The chain is built from TRBV7-3 and TRBJ2-3; 11 bases are shared with TRBD1. The CDR3 runs 16 residues. Germline V gives CDR1 SGHTA, CDR2 FQGTGA. With V trimmed by 2 bases and J by 4 bases, 5 bases remained unmatched.

CDR3 nucleotides: TGCGCCAGCAGCCAAGATTCTGGACAAGTAGCCAAAAACATTCAGTACTTC. This encodes CASSQDSGQVAKNIQYF. The chain recombines TRBV4-1 with TRBJ2-4; D is perhaps TRBD1 (5 bases). Trimming removed 0 bases from V and 0 bases from J, with 12 bases in between. From germline, CDR1 is MGHRA and CDR2 YSYEKL. The CDR3 loop spans 17 amino acids.

This chain joins TRBV29-1 and TRBJ2-7, with TRBD2 matching 7 bases. This CDR3 comprises 13 residues. Germline values: CDR1 SQVTM, CDR2 ANQGSEA. The ends lost 3 bases at V and 6 bases at J; junction bases unmatched: 8. The DNA for the CDR3 is TGCAGCGTTGAGGGCAGGCGGGAGCGCGAGCAGTACTTC. It encodes CSVEGRREREQYF.

V usage is TRBV6-1 and J usage is TRBJ1-1; the D is unclear. Germline-derived CDR1 and CDR2 are MNHNS and SASEGT. The CDR3 is 15 amino acids. Trimming cost V 1 base and J 0 bases, with 9 bases left between them. Here the CDR3 reads CASSEDREMNTEAFF. In DNA, the CDR3 is TGTGCCAGCAGTGAAGACCGAGAGATGAACACTGAAGCTTTCTTT.

The chain is built from TRBV14 and TRBJ1-5; the match to TRBD1 covers 7 bases. Losses at the gene ends were 7 bases for V and 5 bases for J; bases not matched to a gene: 5. CDR3 length: 13 residues. Germline V gene data show CDR1 as SGHDN and CDR2 as FVKESK. As DNA, the CDR3 is TGTGCCAGCACCAAGACAGGGTATCAGCCCCAGCATTTT. This gives the protein CASTKTGYQPQHF. The variable domain in full, with the rest retrieved from reference TRBV14 and TRBJ1-5, is EAGVTQFPSHSVIEKGQTVTLRCDPISGHDNLYWYRRVMGKEIKFLLHFVKESKQDESGMPNNRFLAERTGGTYSTLKVQPAELEDSGVYFCASTKTGYQPQHFGDGTRLSIL.